This is a list of T cell receptor beta chains from one sample in a study of vaccination effects on CD4 cells after COVID-19. The table came from immunoSEQ multiplex PCR; TCRdb's copy has only in-frame clones and leaves some out. The sample consists of some 22,000 clones, roughly 73% of them appearing once. Antigen specificity for these receptors is unknown. The source material was CD4+ T cells from PBMCs cultured with HCoV-NL63 spike peptides, sampled before COVID-19 vaccination. The receptor source for this set is a human donor who received a COVID-19 vaccine. CDR3s include the opening cysteine and the closing phenylalanine or tryptophan. D genes are given only for firm matches. Only some rows state a clone size, as once, few, many or a class for expanded clones.

v_gene: TRBV19; j_gene: TRBJ2-3; abundance: -; d_gene: TRBD2; CDR3nt: TGTGCCAGTAATGAGCGGGGGGGCCCGGATACGCAGTATTTT; CDR3aa: CASNERGGPDTQYF
v_gene: TRBV18; j_gene: TRBJ2-7; abundance: -; d_gene: -; CDR3nt: TGTGCCAGCTCTGCAGGGAGCAATTTGGAGCAGTACTTC; CDR3aa: CASSAGSNLEQYF
v_gene: TRBV7-9; j_gene: TRBJ1-6; abundance: few; d_gene: TRBD1; CDR3nt: TGTGCCAGCAGACGACAGGGACGGGGGTCACCCCTCCACTTT; CDR3aa: CASRRQGRGSPLHF
v_gene: TRBV18; j_gene: TRBJ1-6; abundance: -; d_gene: -; CDR3nt: TGTGCCAGCTCACCTGGGGAGTCACCCCTCCACTTT; CDR3aa: CASSPGESPLHF
v_gene: TRBV10-3; j_gene: TRBJ2-7; abundance: -; d_gene: -; CDR3nt: TGTGCCATCAGTGAGGTTGACGAGCAGTACTTC; CDR3aa: CAISEVDEQYF
v_gene: TRBV15; j_gene: TRBJ1-6; abundance: -; d_gene: -; CDR3nt: TGTGCCACCAGGGATACAGCAGGGGTCTCACCCCTCCACTTT; CDR3aa: CATRDTAGVSPLHF
v_gene: TRBV14; j_gene: TRBJ1-2; abundance: -; d_gene: -; CDR3nt: TGTGCCAGCAGCCAAGTGGGGGGCGTCTATGGCTACACCTTC; CDR3aa: CASSQVGGVYGYTF
v_gene: TRBV5-6; j_gene: TRBJ1-6; abundance: hyperexpanded; d_gene: -; CDR3nt: TGTGCCAGCAGCTTGAGGGTCCGACCGCCGTATAATTCACCCCTCCACTTT; CDR3aa: CASSLRVRPPYNSPLHF
v_gene: TRBV28; j_gene: TRBJ1-2; abundance: -; d_gene: TRBD1; CDR3nt: TGTGCCAGCAGTATCCGGGACAGGGGTGTTGGCTACACCTTC; CDR3aa: CASSIRDRGVGYTF
v_gene: TRBV5-1; j_gene: TRBJ2-1; abundance: -; d_gene: TRBD2; CDR3nt: TGCGCCAGCAGCCTGACTAGCGGGAGGGGGAATGAGCAGTTCTTC; CDR3aa: CASSLTSGRGNEQFF
v_gene: TRBV5-1; j_gene: TRBJ2-1; abundance: -; d_gene: TRBD2; CDR3nt: TGCGCCAGCAGCTTGGTATCGGCGGGGGGCGGGAATGAGCAGTTCTTC; CDR3aa: CASSLVSAGGGNEQFF
v_gene: TRBV19; j_gene: TRBJ2-1; abundance: -; d_gene: -; CDR3nt: TGTGCCAGTAGGGGGCGGAATGAGCAGTTCTTC; CDR3aa: CASRGRNEQFF
v_gene: TRBV1; j_gene: TRBJ2-3; abundance: -; d_gene: -; CDR3nt: TGCACCAGCAGACCCAGGGGGCCCCCTGACACAGATACGCAGTATTTT; CDR3aa: CTSRPRGPPDTDTQYF
v_gene: TRBV2; j_gene: TRBJ2-7; abundance: -; d_gene: -; CDR3nt: TGTGCCAGCAGTCTTACAGGTGACTACGAGCAGTACTTC; CDR3aa: CASSLTGDYEQYF
v_gene: TRBV29-1; j_gene: TRBJ1-2; abundance: -; d_gene: -; CDR3nt: TGCAGCGTTGTAGAGGGTAGGGTTGGCTACACCTTC; CDR3aa: CSVVEGRVGYTF
v_gene: TRBV4-3; j_gene: TRBJ1-6; abundance: -; d_gene: -; CDR3nt: TGCGCCAGCAGCCATAGAAAGAGCTCCTATAATTCACCCCTCCACTTT; CDR3aa: CASSHRKSSYNSPLHF
v_gene: TRBV28; j_gene: TRBJ2-5; abundance: -; d_gene: TRBD1; CDR3nt: TGTGCCAGCAGTTTGGACAGGACAGGGGGCGGTGAGACCCAGTACTTC; CDR3aa: CASSLDRTGGGETQYF
v_gene: TRBV18; j_gene: TRBJ2-6; abundance: -; d_gene: TRBD1; CDR3nt: TGTGCCAGCTCACGGGACAGGGCCGACTCTGGGGCCAACGTCCTGACTTTC; CDR3aa: CASSRDRADSGANVLTF
v_gene: TRBV19; j_gene: TRBJ2-7; abundance: -; d_gene: -; CDR3nt: TGTGCCAGTAGGGAGGACAGCGCGAACTACGAGCAGTACTTC; CDR3aa: CASREDSANYEQYF
v_gene: TRBV2; j_gene: TRBJ1-6; abundance: -; d_gene: -; CDR3nt: TGTGCCAGCAGTGCGAAGGGTGGAGATAATTCACCCCTCCACTTT; CDR3aa: CASSAKGGDNSPLHF
v_gene: TRBV2; j_gene: TRBJ2-3; abundance: -; d_gene: TRBD2; CDR3nt: TGTGCCAGCAACCTTAGCGGGGGTAAAGATACGCAGTATTTT; CDR3aa: CASNLSGGKDTQYF
v_gene: TRBV2; j_gene: TRBJ2-7; abundance: -; d_gene: -; CDR3nt: TGTGCCAGCACCCCCAGGACCACAGCCTACGAGCAGTACTTC; CDR3aa: CASTPRTTAYEQYF
v_gene: TRBV5-1; j_gene: TRBJ2-5; abundance: -; d_gene: -; CDR3nt: TGCGCCAGCAGCTTTCTGACAAGCCAAGAGACCCAGTACTTC; CDR3aa: CASSFLTSQETQYF
v_gene: TRBV28; j_gene: TRBJ2-1; abundance: -; d_gene: -; CDR3nt: TGTGCCAGCAGTCTACCCCTGAGCTCCTACAATGAGCAGTTCTTC; CDR3aa: CASSLPLSSYNEQFF
v_gene: TRBV7-9; j_gene: TRBJ1-5; abundance: -; d_gene: -; CDR3nt: TGTGCCAGCAGCCATAGGGGGTATCAGCCCCAGCATTTT; CDR3aa: CASSHRGYQPQHF
v_gene: TRBV4-1; j_gene: TRBJ2-3; abundance: -; d_gene: TRBD2; CDR3nt: TGCGCCAGCAGCCGCGAGGGACTAGCGGGGGGAGATACGCAGTATTTT; CDR3aa: CASSREGLAGGDTQYF
v_gene: TRBV6-6; j_gene: TRBJ2-5; abundance: -; d_gene: TRBD2; CDR3nt: TGTGCCAGCAGGACTAGCGGACACCAAGAGACCCAGTACTTC; CDR3aa: CASRTSGHQETQYF
v_gene: TRBV6-5; j_gene: TRBJ1-6; abundance: -; d_gene: TRBD1; CDR3nt: TGTGCCAGCAGTTACGGGGGACAGGGCATCCACTTT; CDR3aa: CASSYGGQGIHF
v_gene: TRBV7-2; j_gene: TRBJ2-1; abundance: -; d_gene: TRBD1; CDR3nt: TGTGCCAGCAGCTTAGGGCAGGGGGCAAGCTCCTACAATGAGCAGTTCTTC; CDR3aa: CASSLGQGASSYNEQFF
v_gene: TRBV3-1/TRBV3-2; j_gene: TRBJ2-1; abundance: -; d_gene: -; CDR3nt: TGTGCCAGCAACCTTTATCCCGGGGATGAGCAGTTCTTC; CDR3aa: CASNLYPGDEQFF
v_gene: TRBV14; j_gene: TRBJ2-5; abundance: -; d_gene: TRBD1; CDR3nt: TGTGCCAGCAGCCTGGGGGACAGGGGGATGGAGACCCAGTACTTC; CDR3aa: CASSLGDRGMETQYF
v_gene: TRBV18; j_gene: TRBJ2-1; abundance: -; d_gene: TRBD1; CDR3nt: TGTGCCAGCTCACCCGGACAGGGGGCTGATGAGCAGTTCTTC; CDR3aa: CASSPGQGADEQFF